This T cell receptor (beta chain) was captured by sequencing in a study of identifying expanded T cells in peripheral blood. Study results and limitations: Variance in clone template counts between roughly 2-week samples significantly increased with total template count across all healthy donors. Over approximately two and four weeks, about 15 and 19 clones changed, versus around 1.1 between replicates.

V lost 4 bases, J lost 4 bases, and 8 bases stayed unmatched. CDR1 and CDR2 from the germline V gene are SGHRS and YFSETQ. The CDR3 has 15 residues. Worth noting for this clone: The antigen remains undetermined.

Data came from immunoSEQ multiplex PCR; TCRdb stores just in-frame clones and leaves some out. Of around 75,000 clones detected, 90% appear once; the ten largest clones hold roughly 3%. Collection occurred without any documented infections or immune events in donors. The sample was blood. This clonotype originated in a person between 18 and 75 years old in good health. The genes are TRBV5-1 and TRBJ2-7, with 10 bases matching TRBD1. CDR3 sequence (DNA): TGCGCCAGCAGCGCAGGGACAGGGGATCTATACGAGCAGTACTTC. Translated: CASSAGTGDLYEQYF. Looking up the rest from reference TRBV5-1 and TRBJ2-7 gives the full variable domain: KAGVTQTPRYLIKTRGQQVTLSCSPISGHRSVSWYQQTPGQGLQFLFEYFSETQRNKGNFPGRFSGRQFSNSRSEMNVSTLELGDSALYLCASSAGTGDLYEQYFGPGTRLTVT.